This paragraph covers one T cell receptor (beta chain) sequence. Many counts were recorded for this clonotype. Which antigen it targets is not known. The record has no base qualities; no much larger clone is one base away. The 40 or so donors, aged about 6 to 95 years, were systemically healthy Caucasian individuals from Russia. Each donor gave 8 to 10 milliliters of peripheral blood, drawn into EDTA-treated Vacutainer tubes. Ficoll-Paque density-gradient centrifugation was used to isolate PBMCs, with at least 7 million obtained per sample. Total RNA was extracted from PBMCs with Trizol reagent, with at least 5 micrograms obtained per sample. For every donor, flow cytometry on a PBMC aliquot measured the percentage of naive CD45RAhigh/CD27high T cells. Libraries were built with 5' RACE. Data came from an Illumina HiSeq 2500. A second about 7 to 12 cycle PCR used a sample-barcoded 5' primer and a J-beta primer mix. Each TCR beta cDNA molecule received a unique molecular identifier from a template-switch 5' adaptor carrying 12 random nucleotides. Each sample yielded at least 2.5 million CDR3-containing paired-end reads. First-strand cDNA synthesis was performed from all RNA using the Mint cDNA synthesis kit, with priming by a TRBC-specific oligonucleotide. All cDNA was treated with uracil-DNA glycosylase and then went through a first 18-cycle PCR with the universal primers M1SS and BC2_uni_R. The original methods were these. Normalization of each sample was performed by random selection of 1 million high-quality reads, each carrying a distinct molecular identifier. Reads with shared molecular identifiers were discarded instead of being binned into consensus sequences. MiTCR, set to a Q25 quality threshold and the strictest error-elimination algorithm, was used for CDR3 identification, clonotype clustering and error correction. A nonparametric unseen species model using Euler transformation provided a lower-bound estimate of total TCR beta diversity. TCRdb reworked the public reads: Q25 trimming with fastp, MiXCR clone assembly, productive beta chains retained. Rows are unified per CDR3 protein, each entry keeping the most common DNA and genes. These V and J calls derive from TCRdb rather than the authors' analysis. The sample table contains 870,000 or so distinct CDR3 sequences; only one count was recorded for more than 25% of them. The ten most abundant clones make up 17% of the sample.

The data are from a study of blood T cells in healthy people across ages (dated by TCRdb to about 2015). At the level of the whole study: In model experiments, template switching captured about one uniquely barcoded TCR beta cDNA molecule for every two T cells. The study analyzed two additional independent replicas of 1 million unique cDNA reads from the same blood draw for two donors, one aged 18 to 30 and one aged 80 or older. To avoid experimental bias, donors of different ages were distributed randomly across sequencing lanes. The study measured age-related changes in TCR beta repertoire diversity using deep sequencing normalized with unique cDNA molecular identifiers. Donors were grouped into four age groups: young (average 16 years), middle-aged (approximately 41), aged (around 62) and long-lived (around 80).

A distance of 12 bases separates the germline ends of V and J, which lose 5 bases and 7 bases respectively. The CDR3 contains 14 residues, cysteine and phenylalanine counted. The read is trimmed to its CDR3 DNA, 42 bases read in frame from base 1. Summary of the overall study and its limitations: Because the CMV infection status of the donors was unknown, age-related changes in expanded clonotypes may potentially have been confounded. The long-lived group showed more naive CD4+ T cells, fewer expanded clones and increased TCR diversity than the aged group, suggesting age selection. Because profiling used bulk unsorted PBMCs, naive and antigen-experienced compartments could not be compared conclusively. As age increased, observed TCR beta diversity per million T cells dropped in a roughly linear way, and a significant reduction was already evident by age roughly 36. A strong correlation was found between observed TCR beta diversity and the percentage of naive T cells measured by flow cytometry. Estimates of total diversity from one million sequenced T cells were regarded as lower bounds and underestimates.

The chain is assembled from TRBV12-3 or TRBV12-4 and TRBJ1-6; TRBD1 is possibly the D segment (6 matching bases). The specimen sequenced was blood. The clonotype originates from a woman over 75 in good health. The nucleotide sequence reads TGTGCCAGCAGTGGCACCGGGGGCAATTCACCCCTCCACTTT. The translation is CASSGTGGNSPLHF.